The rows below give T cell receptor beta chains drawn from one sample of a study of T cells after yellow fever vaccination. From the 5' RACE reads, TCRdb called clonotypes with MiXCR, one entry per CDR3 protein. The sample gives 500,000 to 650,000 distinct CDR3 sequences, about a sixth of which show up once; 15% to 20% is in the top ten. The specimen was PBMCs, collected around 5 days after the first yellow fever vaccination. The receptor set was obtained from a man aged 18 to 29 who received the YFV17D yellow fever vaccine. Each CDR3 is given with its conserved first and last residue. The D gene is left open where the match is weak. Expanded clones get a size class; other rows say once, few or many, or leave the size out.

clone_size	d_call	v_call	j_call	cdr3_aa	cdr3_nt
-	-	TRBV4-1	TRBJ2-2	CASSPPAAGGELFF	TGCGCCAGCAGCCCCCCGGCTGCGGGAGGGGAGCTGTTTTTT
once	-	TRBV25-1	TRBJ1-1	CASSESNEDFF	TGTGCCAGCAGTGAATCGAATGAAGATTTCTTT
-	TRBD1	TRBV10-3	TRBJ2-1	CAISDWTGHNEQFF	TGTGCCATCAGTGACTGGACAGGGCACAATGAGCAGTTCTTC
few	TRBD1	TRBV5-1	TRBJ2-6	CASSRDRAGANVLTF	TGCGCCAGCAGCCGTGACAGGGCTGGGGCCAACGTCCTGACTTTC
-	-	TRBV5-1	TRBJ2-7	CASSLVVARYTYEQYF	TGCGCCAGCAGCTTGGTTGTCGCCAGGTATACCTACGAGCAGTACTTC
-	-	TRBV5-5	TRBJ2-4	CASRDSHGGQNIQYF	TGTGCCAGCCGCGATTCTCACGGGGGGCAAAACATTCAGTACTTC
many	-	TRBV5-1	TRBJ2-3	CASSPVGGARGDTQYF	TGCGCCAGCAGCCCCGTGGGCGGAGCGAGAGGAGATACGCAGTATTTT
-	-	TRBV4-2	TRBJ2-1	CASSQDRGLGNEQFF	TGTGCCAGCAGCCAAGATAGGGGATTAGGTAATGAGCAGTTCTTC
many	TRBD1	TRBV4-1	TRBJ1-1	CASSQGNRGNTEAFF	TGCGCCAGCAGCCAAGGGAACAGGGGGAACACTGAAGCTTTCTTT
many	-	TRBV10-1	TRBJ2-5	CASSEARQETQYF	TGCGCCAGCAGTGAGGCCAGACAAGAGACCCAGTACTTC
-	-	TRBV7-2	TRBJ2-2	CASSLVHTQPGELFF	TGTGCCAGCAGCTTAGTCCACACGCAGCCCGGGGAGCTGTTTTTT
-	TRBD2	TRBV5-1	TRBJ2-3	CASSLEKAGGTDTQYF	TGCGCCAGCAGCTTGGAAAAAGCGGGGGGCACAGATACGCAGTATTTT
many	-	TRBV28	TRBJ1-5	CASSLLGLGNQPQHF	TGTGCCAGCAGTTTATTAGGACTGGGCAATCAGCCCCAGCATTTT
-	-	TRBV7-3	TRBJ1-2	CASSPGSFLPYGYTF	TGTGCCAGCAGCCCCGGGAGTTTCCTCCCCTATGGCTACACCTTC
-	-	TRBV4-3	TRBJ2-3	CASSQTGVEYTDTQYF	TGCGCCAGCAGCCAAACGGGGGTTGAGTACACAGATACGCAGTATTTT
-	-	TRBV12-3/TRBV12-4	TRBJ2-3	CASSAGTVSTDTQYF	TGTGCCAGCAGCGCCGGGACTGTCAGCACAGATACGCAGTATTTT
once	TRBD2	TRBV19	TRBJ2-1	CASSTSSGGYNEQFF	TGTGCCAGTAGTACATCTAGCGGGGGTTACAATGAGCAGTTCTTC
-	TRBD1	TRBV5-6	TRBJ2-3	CASSLPGTGGTDTQYF	TGTGCCAGCAGCTTACCCGGGACAGGAGGCACAGATACGCAGTATTTT
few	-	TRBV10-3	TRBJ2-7	CAISESWGTYEQYF	TGTGCCATCAGTGAGTCGTGGGGCACCTACGAGCAGTACTTC
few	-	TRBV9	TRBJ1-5	CASSVDGGNQPQHF	TGTGCCAGCAGCGTAGACGGCGGGAATCAGCCCCAGCATTTT
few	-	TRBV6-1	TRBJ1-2	CASSGNRASWYGYTF	TGTGCCAGCAGTGGGAACAGGGCCTCGTGGTATGGCTACACCTTC
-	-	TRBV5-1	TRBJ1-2	CASSPDMDPLYGYTF	TGCGCCAGCAGCCCGGACATGGACCCCCTCTATGGCTACACCTTC
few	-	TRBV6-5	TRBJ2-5	CASSYKGRSLKTQYF	TGTGCCAGCAGTTACAAGGGAAGGAGTTTGAAGACCCAGTACTTC
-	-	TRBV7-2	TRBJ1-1	CAANRDTNTEAFF	TGTGCAGCTAACAGGGATACGAACACTGAAGCTTTCTTT
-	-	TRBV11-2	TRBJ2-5	CASSSLGKEAQYF	TGTGCCAGCAGCTCCCTTGGGAAGGAGGCCCAGTACTTC
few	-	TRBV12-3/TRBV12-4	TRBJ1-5	CASRDLRDINQPQHF	TGTGCCAGCAGGGACCTACGGGACATTAATCAGCCCCAGCATTTT
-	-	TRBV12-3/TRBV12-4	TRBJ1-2	CASSLAQTGNYGYTF	TGTGCCAGCAGTTTGGCCCAAACAGGGAACTATGGCTACACCTTC
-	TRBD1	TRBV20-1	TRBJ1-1	CSARGQGDTEAFF	TGCAGTGCTAGAGGACAGGGGGACACTGAAGCTTTCTTT
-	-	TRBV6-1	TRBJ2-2	CASKSGTRNTGELFF	TGTGCCAGCAAATCCGGGACCAGGAACACCGGGGAGCTGTTTTTT
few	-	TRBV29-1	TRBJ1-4	CTGWGAANEKLFF	TGCACCGGTTGGGGGGCGGCTAATGAAAAACTGTTTTTT
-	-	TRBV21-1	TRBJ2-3	CASSTDRGHRTDTQYF	TGTGCCAGCAGCACAGACAGGGGGCACCGCACAGATACGCAGTATTTT
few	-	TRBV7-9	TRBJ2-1	CASSGYDEQFF	TGTGCCAGCAGTGGATACGATGAGCAGTTCTTC
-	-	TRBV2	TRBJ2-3	CASSDRKTASTDTQYF	TGTGCCAGCAGTGATCGAAAGACAGCTAGCACAGATACGCAGTATTTT
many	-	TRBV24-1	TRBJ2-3	CATSDPRTSTDTQYF	TGTGCCACCAGTGATCCCAGGACTAGCACAGATACGCAGTATTTT
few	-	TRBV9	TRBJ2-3	CASSVGGSEARGHTQYF	TGTGCCAGCAGCGTAGGAGGGTCTGAGGCGCGCGGCCATACGCAGTATTTT
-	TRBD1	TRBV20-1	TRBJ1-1	CSARGTGGALAFF	TGCAGTGCACGGGGGACAGGGGGCGCTTTGGCTTTCTTT
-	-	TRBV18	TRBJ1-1	CASSPSGQMNTEAFF	TGTGCCAGCTCACCTTCCGGGCAGATGAACACTGAAGCTTTCTTT
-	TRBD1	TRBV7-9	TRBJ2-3	CASSLYAARGSTDTQYF	TGTGCCAGCAGCTTATATGCCGCCAGGGGGAGCACAGATACGCAGTATTTT
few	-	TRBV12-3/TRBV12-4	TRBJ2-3	CASFLTDTQYF	TGTGCCAGCTTTCTCACAGATACGCAGTATTTT
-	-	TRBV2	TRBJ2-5	CASSDRAGETQYF	TGTGCCAGCAGTGACCGGGCGGGGGAGACCCAGTACTTC
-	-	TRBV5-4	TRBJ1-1	CASSLVNRGDDTEAFF	TGTGCCAGCAGCTTGGTAAATCGGGGAGACGACACTGAAGCTTTCTTT
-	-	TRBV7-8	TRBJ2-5	CASMYRRGGTTLLETQYF	TGTGCCAGCATGTACCGACGGGGCGGGACCACATTGTTGGAGACCCAGTACTTC
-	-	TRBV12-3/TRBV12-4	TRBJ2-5	CASRIEGERIQETQYF	TGTGCCAGCAGAATAGAGGGGGAGAGGATACAAGAGACCCAGTACTTC
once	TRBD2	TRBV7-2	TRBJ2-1	CASSKRGAYNEQFF	TGTGCCAGCAGCAAACGGGGGGCCTACAATGAGCAGTTCTTC
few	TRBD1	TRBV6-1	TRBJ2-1	CASSPQGSYNEQFF	TGTGCCAGCAGTCCACAGGGGTCCTACAATGAGCAGTTCTTC
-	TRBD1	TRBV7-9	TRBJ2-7	CASSSLGDRATYEQYF	TGTGCCAGCAGCTCCTTGGGGGACAGGGCTACCTACGAGCAGTACTTC
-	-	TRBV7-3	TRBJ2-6	CASSEDSGANVLTF	TGTGCCAGCAGCGAGGACTCTGGGGCCAACGTCCTGACTTTC
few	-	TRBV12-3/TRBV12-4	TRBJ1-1	CASSLAQSFYTEAFF	TGTGCCAGCAGTTTAGCGCAGTCTTTTTACACTGAAGCTTTCTTT
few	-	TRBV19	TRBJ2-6	CASSRTGLPSGANVLTF	TGTGCCAGTAGTAGAACAGGGTTACCCTCTGGGGCCAACGTCCTGACTTTC
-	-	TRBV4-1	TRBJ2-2	CASSQDIAGPNTGELFF	TGCGCCAGCAGCCAAGACATTGCAGGGCCTAACACCGGGGAGCTGTTTTTT
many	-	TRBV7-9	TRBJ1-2	CASSLSANYGYTF	TGTGCCAGCAGCTTATCAGCTAACTATGGCTACACCTTC